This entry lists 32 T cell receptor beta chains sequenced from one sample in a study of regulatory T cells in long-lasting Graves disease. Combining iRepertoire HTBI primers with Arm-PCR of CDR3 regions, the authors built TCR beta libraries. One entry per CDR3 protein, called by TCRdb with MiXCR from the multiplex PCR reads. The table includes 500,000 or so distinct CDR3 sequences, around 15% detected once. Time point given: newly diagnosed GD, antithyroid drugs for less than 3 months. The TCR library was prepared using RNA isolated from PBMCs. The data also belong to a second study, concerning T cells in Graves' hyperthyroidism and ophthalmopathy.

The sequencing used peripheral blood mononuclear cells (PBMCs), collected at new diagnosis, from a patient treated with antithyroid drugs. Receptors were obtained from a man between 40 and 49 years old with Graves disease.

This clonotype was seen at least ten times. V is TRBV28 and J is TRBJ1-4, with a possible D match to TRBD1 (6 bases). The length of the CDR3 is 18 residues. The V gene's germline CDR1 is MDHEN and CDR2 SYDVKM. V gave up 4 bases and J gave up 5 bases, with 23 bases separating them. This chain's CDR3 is CASSSYRDIPIENEKLFF. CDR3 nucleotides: TGTGCCAGCAGTTCCTACCGGGACATCCCGATCGAGAATGAAAAACTGTTTTTT. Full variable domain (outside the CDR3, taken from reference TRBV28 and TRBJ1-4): DVKVTQSSRYLVKRTGEKVFLECVQDMDHENMFWYRQDPGLGLRLIYFSYDVKMKEKGDIPEGYSVSREKKERFSLILESASTNQTSMYLCASSSYRDIPIENEKLFFGSGTQLSVL.

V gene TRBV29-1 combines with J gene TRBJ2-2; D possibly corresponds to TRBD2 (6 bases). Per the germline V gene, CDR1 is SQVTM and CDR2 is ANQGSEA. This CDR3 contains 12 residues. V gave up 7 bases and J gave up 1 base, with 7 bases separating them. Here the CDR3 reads CSGGENTGELFF. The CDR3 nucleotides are TGCAGCGGCGGGGAGAACACCGGGGAGCTGTTTTTT.

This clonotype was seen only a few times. The CDR3 DNA sequence: TGCAGCGTTGAAGGACTGAGGGGGACTGAAGCTTTCTTT. It encodes CSVEGLRGTEAFF. The chain has TRBV29-1 and TRBJ1-1; D might be TRBD1 (6 bases). V shed 1 base and J shed 5 bases, with 11 bases lying between them. The CDR3 has 13 residues. Per germline, CDR1 SQVTM and CDR2 ANQGSEA.

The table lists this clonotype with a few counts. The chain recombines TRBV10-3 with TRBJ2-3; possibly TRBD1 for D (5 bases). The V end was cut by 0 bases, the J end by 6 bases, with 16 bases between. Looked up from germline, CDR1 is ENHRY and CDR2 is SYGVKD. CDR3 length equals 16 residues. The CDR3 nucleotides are TGTGCCATCAGTGAGTCAGGGTGGCAGGGTCGCGATACGCAGTATTTT. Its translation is CAISESGWQGRDTQYF.

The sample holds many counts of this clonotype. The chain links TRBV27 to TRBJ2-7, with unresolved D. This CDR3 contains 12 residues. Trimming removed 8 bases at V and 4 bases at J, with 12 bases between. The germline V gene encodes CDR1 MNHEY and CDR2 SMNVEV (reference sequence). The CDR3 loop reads CASGHGSYEQYF. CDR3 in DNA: TGTGCCAGCGGCCACGGGTCGTACGAGCAGTACTTC.

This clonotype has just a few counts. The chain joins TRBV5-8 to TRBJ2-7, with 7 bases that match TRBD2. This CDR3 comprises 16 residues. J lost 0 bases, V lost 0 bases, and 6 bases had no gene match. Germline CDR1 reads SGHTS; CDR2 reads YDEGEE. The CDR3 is CASSLERDWLSYEQYF. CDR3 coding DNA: TGTGCCAGCAGCTTGGAGCGGGACTGGCTCTCCTACGAGCAGTACTTC. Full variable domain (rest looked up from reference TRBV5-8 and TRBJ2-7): EAGVTQSPTHLIKTRGQQATLRCSPISGHTSVYWYQQALGLGLQFLLWYDEGEERNRGNFPPRFSGRQFPNYSSELNVNALELEDSALYLCASSLERDWLSYEQYFGPGTRLTVT.

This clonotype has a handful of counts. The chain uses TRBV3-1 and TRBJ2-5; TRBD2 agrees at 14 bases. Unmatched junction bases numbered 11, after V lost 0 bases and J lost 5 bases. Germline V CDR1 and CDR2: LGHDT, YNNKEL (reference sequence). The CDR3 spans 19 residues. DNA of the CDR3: TGTGCCAGCAGCCAAGATGTAAAGGGACTAGCGGGAGCTCTGGAGACCCAGTACTTC. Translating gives CASSQDVKGLAGALETQYF.

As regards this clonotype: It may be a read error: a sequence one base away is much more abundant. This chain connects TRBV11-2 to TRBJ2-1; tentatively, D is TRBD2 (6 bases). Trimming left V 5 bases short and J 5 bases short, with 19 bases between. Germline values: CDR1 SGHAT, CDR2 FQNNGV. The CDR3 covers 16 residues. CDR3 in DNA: TGTGCCAGCAGCGGACTCAAGATAGCGGACCACAATGAGCAGTTCTTC. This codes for CASSGLKIADHNEQFF.

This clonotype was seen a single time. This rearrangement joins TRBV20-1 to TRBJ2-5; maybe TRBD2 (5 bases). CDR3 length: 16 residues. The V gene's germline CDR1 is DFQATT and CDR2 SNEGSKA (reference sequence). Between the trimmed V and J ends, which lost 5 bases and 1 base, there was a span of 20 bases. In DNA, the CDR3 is TGCAGTGCTGGCGAACGGGCAAGGAGGTTCCAAGAGACCCAGTACTTC. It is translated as CSAGERARRFQETQYF.

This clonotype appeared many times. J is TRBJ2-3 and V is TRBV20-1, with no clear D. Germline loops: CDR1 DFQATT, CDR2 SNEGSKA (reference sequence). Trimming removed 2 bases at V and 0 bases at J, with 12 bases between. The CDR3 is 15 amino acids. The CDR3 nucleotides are TGCAGTGCTAGACCCAGGACGGCTAGCACAGATACGCAGTATTTT. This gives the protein CSARPRTASTDTQYF.

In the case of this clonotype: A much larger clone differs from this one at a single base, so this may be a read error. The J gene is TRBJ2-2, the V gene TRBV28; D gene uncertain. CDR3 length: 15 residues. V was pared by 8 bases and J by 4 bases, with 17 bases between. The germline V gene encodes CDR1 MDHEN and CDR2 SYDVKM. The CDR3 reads CASAPNPEFTGELFF. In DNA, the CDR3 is TGTGCCAGCGCTCCGAATCCAGAGTTCACCGGGGAGCTGTTTTTT.

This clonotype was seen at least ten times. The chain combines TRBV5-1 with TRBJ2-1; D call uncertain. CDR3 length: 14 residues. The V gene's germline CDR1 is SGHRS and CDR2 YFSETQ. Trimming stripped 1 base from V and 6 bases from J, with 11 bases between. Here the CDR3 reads CASSLKALANEQFF. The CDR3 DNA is TGCGCCAGCAGCTTGAAAGCCCTGGCCAATGAGCAGTTCTTC.

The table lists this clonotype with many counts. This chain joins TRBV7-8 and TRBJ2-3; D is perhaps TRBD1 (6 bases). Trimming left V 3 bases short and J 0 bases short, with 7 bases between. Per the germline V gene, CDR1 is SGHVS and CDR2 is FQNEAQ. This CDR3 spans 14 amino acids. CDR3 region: CASSFTGSTDTQYF. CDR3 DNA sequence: TGTGCCAGCAGCTTCACAGGGAGCACAGATACGCAGTATTTT.

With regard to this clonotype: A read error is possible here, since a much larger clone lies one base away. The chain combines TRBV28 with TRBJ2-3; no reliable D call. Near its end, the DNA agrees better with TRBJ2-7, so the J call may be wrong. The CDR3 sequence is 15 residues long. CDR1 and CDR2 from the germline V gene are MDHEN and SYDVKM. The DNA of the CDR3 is TGTGCCAGCAGTGACAAGGGCCGACCTGCCTACGAGCAGTACTTC. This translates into CASSDKGRPAYEQYF.

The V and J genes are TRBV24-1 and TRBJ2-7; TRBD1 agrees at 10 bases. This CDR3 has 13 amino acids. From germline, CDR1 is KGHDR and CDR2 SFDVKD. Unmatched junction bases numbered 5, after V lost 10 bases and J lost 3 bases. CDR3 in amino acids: CATKDRGLYEQYF. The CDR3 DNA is TGTGCCACAAAAGACAGGGGGCTCTACGAGCAGTACTTC.

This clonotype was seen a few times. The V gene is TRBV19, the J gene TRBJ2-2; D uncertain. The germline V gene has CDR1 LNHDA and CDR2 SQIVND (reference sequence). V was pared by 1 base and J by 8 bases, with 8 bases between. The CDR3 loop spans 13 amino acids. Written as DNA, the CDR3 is TGTGCCAGTAGTATAGGGCCCCGAGGGGAGCTGTTTTTT. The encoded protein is CASSIGPRGELFF.

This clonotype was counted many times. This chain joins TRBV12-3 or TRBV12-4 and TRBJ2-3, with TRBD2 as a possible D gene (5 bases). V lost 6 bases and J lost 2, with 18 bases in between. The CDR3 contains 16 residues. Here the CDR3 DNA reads TGTGCCAGCAGACCTAGAGGGAGCGGACTCACAGATACGCAGTATTTT. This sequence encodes CASRPRGSGLTDTQYF.

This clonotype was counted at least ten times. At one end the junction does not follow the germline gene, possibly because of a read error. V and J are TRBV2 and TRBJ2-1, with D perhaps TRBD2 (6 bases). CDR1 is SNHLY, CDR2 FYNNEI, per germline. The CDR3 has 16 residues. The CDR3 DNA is TGTGCCAGCAGTGAAGTCGGGGCGGGGTTCGACAACGAGCAGTTCTTC. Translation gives CASSEVGAGFDNEQFF.

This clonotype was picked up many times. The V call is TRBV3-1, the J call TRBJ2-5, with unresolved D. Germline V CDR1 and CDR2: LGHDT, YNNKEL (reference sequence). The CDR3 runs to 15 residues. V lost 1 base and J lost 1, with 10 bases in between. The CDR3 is CASSQGTSVQETQYF. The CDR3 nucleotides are TGTGCCAGCAGCCAAGGGACGTCGGTCCAAGAGACCCAGTACTTC.

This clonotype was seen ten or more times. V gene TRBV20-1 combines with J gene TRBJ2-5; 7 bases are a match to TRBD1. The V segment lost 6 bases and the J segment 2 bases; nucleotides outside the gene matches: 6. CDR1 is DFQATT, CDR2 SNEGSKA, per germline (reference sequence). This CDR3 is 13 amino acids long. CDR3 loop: CSAAPGQQETQYF. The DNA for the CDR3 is TGCAGTGCAGCACCGGGACAGCAAGAGACCCAGTACTTC.

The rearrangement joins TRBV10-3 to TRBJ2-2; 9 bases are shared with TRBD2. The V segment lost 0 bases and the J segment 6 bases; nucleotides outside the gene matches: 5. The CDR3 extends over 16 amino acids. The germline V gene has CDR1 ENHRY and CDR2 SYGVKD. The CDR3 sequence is CAISESTVAGAGELFF. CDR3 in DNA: TGTGCCATCAGTGAGTCGACCGTAGCGGGAGCCGGGGAGCTGTTTTTT.

The CDR3 DNA reads as TGCAGTGGCGGGACAGGGCCCAATGAGCAGTTCTTC. Translation gives CSGGTGPNEQFF. This chain joins TRBV20-1 and TRBJ2-1; 9 nucleotides match TRBD1. Germline V CDR1 and CDR2: DFQATT, SNEGSKA (reference sequence). After removal of 7 bases from V and 6 bases from J, the junction contained 4 bases not matched to a gene. CDR3 length equals 12 residues.

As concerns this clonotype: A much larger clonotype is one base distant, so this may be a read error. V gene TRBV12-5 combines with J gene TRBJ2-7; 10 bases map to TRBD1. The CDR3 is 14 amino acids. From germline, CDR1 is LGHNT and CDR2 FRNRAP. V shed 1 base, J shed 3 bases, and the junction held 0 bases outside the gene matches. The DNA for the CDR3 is TGTGCTAGTGGTTTGGGGGACAGGGGCTACGAGCAGTACTTC. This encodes CASGLGDRGYEQYF.

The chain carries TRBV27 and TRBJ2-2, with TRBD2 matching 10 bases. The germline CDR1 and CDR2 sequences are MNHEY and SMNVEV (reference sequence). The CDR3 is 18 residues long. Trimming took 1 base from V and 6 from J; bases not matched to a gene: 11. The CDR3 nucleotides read TGTGCCAGCAGTTTATGGCCTAGCGGGAGTATCATCGCCGGGGAGCTGTTTTTT. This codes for CASSLWPSGSIIAGELFF.

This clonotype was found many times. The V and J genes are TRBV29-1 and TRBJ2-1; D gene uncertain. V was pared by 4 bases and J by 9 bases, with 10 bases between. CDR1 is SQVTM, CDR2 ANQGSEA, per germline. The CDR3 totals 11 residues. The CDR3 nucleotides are TGCAGCGTTGCGTTACGGTCTGAGCAGTTCTTC. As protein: CSVALRSEQFF.

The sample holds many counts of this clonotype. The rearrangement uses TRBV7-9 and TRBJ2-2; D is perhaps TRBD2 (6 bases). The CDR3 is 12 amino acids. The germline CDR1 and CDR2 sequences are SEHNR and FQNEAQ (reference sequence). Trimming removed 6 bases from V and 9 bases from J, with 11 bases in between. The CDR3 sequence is CASSFGGRELFF. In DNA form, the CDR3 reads TGTGCCAGCAGTTTCGGGGGTCGGGAGCTGTTTTTT.

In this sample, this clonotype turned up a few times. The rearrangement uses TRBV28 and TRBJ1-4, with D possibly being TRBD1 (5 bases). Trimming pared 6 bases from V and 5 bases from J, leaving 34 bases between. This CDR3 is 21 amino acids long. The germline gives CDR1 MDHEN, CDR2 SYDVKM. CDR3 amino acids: CASRPDGAGLDSQRMNEKLFF. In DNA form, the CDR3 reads TGTGCCAGCAGGCCCGACGGGGCCGGGCTAGACTCTCAGAGGATGAATGAAAAACTGTTTTTT.

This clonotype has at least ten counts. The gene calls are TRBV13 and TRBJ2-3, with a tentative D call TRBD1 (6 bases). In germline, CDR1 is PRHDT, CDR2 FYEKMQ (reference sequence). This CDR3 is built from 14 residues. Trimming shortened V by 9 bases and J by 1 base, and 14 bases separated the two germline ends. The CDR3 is CASTQGFGTDTQYF. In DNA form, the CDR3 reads TGTGCCAGTACCCAGGGGTTCGGCACAGATACGCAGTATTTT.

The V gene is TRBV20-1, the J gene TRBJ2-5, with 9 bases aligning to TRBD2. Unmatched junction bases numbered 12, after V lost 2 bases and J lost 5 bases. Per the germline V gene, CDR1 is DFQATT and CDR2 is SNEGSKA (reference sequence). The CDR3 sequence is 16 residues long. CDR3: CSARRSSGSSGETQYF. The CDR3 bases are TGCAGTGCTAGACGGAGTAGCGGGAGCAGTGGGGAGACCCAGTACTTC.

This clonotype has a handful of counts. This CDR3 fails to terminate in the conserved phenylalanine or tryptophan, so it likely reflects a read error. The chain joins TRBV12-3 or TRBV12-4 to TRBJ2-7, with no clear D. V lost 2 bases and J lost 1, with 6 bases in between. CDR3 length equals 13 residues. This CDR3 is CASSLRRSYEQYL. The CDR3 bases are TGTGCCAGCAGTTTACGGCGGTCCTACGAGCAGTACCTC.

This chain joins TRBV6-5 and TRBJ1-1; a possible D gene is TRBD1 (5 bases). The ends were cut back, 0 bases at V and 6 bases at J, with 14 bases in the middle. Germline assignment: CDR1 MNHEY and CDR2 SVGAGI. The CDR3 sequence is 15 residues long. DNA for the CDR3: TGTGCCAGCAGTTACTCGATCGGGGGGAAGTCTGAAGCTTTCTTT. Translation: CASSYSIGGKSEAFF.

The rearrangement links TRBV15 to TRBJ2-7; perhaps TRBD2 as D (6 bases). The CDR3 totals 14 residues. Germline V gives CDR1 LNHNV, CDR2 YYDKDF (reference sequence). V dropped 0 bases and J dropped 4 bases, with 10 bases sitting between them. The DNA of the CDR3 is TGTGCCACCAGCAGAGATTTGAGCGGGTACGAGCAGTACTTC. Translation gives CATSRDLSGYEQYF.